This TCR beta chain stems from a study of CD8 T cells in Susac syndrome. An amount of RNA that ranged from roughly 0.45 to 1 ug was reverse transcribed with random hexamers. TCR beta CDR3 was amplified by immunoSEQ multiplex PCR. This amplification extended across 54 Vbeta and 13 Jbeta segments. TCRdb independently ran MiXCR on the immunoSEQ multiplex PCR reads; one entry per CDR3 protein. Of around 79,000 distinct CDR3 sequences listed, approximately 93% are singletons. Germline values: CDR1 SGDLS, CDR2 YYNGEE. V was pared by 6 bases and J by 5 bases, with 13 bases of the junction left unmatched. The CDR3 runs 17 residues.

The origin of this receptor is a human donor with Susac syndrome. V gene TRBV9 combines with J gene TRBJ2-2; 10 bases line up with TRBD1. Source material: CD8+ T cells from PBMCs. The CDR3 DNA sequence: TGTGCCAGCACCCCTGGCGGACAGGGGGGGTGGACCGGGGAGCTGTTTTTT. Translating gives CASTPGGQGGWTGELFF.